These T cell receptor beta chains were read from a single sample in a study of blood T cell repertoires in COVID-19. Using immunoSEQ multiplex PCR, the repertoire was profiled, and TCRdb retains in-frame clones only, with some absent. Of about 200,000 clones in the sample, around 80% are singletons; the top ten hold under 15%. Sequenced input: peripheral blood. The receptors come from a human donor in a cohort sampled during active COVID-19. The CDR3 runs from the conserved cysteine through the conserved F or W. A D gene is named only where the DNA matches it firmly. Clone size, where shown, is once, few, many, or a class for clones that have expanded.

clone size	V gene	D gene	J gene	CDR3 DNA	CDR3 protein
medium-sized	TRBV12-3/TRBV12-4	NA	TRBJ2-3	TGTGCCAGCAGTTCCCAGGGGCCAGATACGCAGTATTTT	CASSSQGPDTQYF
once	TRBV5-6	NA	TRBJ1-1	TGTGCCAGCAGTTCATACACTGAAGCTTTCTTT	CASSSYTEAFF
NA	TRBV18	NA	TRBJ2-1	TGTGCCAGCTCAGCCGCGACTGCATACAATGAGCAGTTCTTC	CASSAATAYNEQFF
NA	TRBV10-3	NA	TRBJ2-7	TGTGCCATCAGTCCTGGCGCGGAGGACTACGAGCAGTACTTC	CAISPGAEDYEQYF
NA	TRBV2	TRBD1	TRBJ2-2	TGTGCCAGCAGCGCCCGGACAGGGGGAACCGGGGAGCTGTTTTTT	CASSARTGGTGELFF
NA	TRBV3-1/TRBV3-2	NA	TRBJ2-7	TGTGCCAGCAGCCATTCTCCCGGGAAAGCCTACGAGCAGTACTTC	CASSHSPGKAYEQYF
NA	TRBV28	NA	TRBJ1-1	TGTGCCAGCTTTGACCCTACTCAGGTGAACACTGAAGCTTTCTTT	CASFDPTQVNTEAFF
NA	TRBV3-1/TRBV3-2	NA	TRBJ2-1	TGTGCCAGCAGTCCCTGGACATTCACCTCCTACAATGAGCAGTTCTTC	CASSPWTFTSYNEQFF
NA	TRBV5-1	NA	TRBJ2-7	TGCGCCAGCAGCTTGGCTCGTCGCTACGAGCAGTACTTC	CASSLARRYEQYF
NA	TRBV28	TRBD1	TRBJ2-1	TGTGCCAGCAGTTTAGAACAGGGGATCTTCGATGAGCAGTTCTTC	CASSLEQGIFDEQFF
NA	TRBV30	NA	TRBJ1-5	TGTGCCTGGAGTACCAAAGGAGATCAGCCCCAGCATTTT	CAWSTKGDQPQHF
NA	TRBV3-1/TRBV3-2	NA	TRBJ2-3	TGTGCCAGCAGCCAAGGTGGCGGTACTAGCACAGATACGCAGTATTTT	CASSQGGGTSTDTQYF
NA	TRBV2	NA	TRBJ2-5	TGTGCCAGCAGTAACGGACAGAAAGAGACCCAGTACTTC	CASSNGQKETQYF
NA	TRBV27	TRBD2	TRBJ2-3	TGTGCCAGCAGTTTAAGAAGCCGTCTAGCGGGAAAAACTAGCACAGATACGCAGTATTTT	CASSLRSRLAGKTSTDTQYF
NA	TRBV19	NA	TRBJ1-5	TGTGCCAGTAGTCATATGGGGGCGCAAAGGCAGCCCCAGCATTTT	CASSHMGAQRQPQHF
NA	TRBV19	TRBD1	TRBJ1-1	TGTGCCAGTAGTGGACAGGGTACCCCTGAAGCTTTCTTT	CASSGQGTPEAFF
once	TRBV7-7	TRBD2	TRBJ2-7	TGTGCTAGCAGTCACCCCGGGCTAGCGGAGGGGATCATGGCCGTACACGAGCAGTACTTC	CASSHPGLAEGIMAVHEQYF
NA	TRBV2	NA	TRBJ2-5	TGTGCCAGCAGGGAGGTCAAGCAGTACTTC	CASREVKQYF
NA	TRBV30	TRBD1	TRBJ2-7	TGTGCCTGGAGCATGACAGGGAACGAGCAGTACTTC	CAWSMTGNEQYF
once	TRBV6-6	TRBD1	TRBJ1-1	TGTGCCAGCACCTACAGGGGACAGACTGAAGCTTTCTTT	CASTYRGQTEAFF
NA	TRBV6-5	TRBD1	TRBJ1-1	TGTGCCAGCAGGGACAGGGTCGGGAACACTGAAGCTTTCTTT	CASRDRVGNTEAFF
NA	TRBV18	TRBD1	TRBJ1-2	TGTGCCAGCTCACCACGGACAGGGGATGGCTACACCTTC	CASSPRTGDGYTF
NA	TRBV7-8	TRBD1	TRBJ2-1	TGTGCCAGCAGCTTAGCTTGGACAGGGCCCTCCTACAATGAGCAGTTCTTC	CASSLAWTGPSYNEQFF
NA	TRBV13	TRBD2	TRBJ2-7	TGTGCCAGCAGCTCCCTGGGGAGGGCCTACGAGCAGTACTTC	CASSSLGRAYEQYF
NA	TRBV5-1	TRBD1	TRBJ1-5	TGCGCCAGCAGCGCGGGACAGGGGGACATGAGCAATCAGCCCCAGCATTTT	CASSAGQGDMSNQPQHF
NA	TRBV11-3	NA	TRBJ2-5	TGTGCCAGCAGCTTAGACTTCCAAGAGACCCAGTACTTC	CASSLDFQETQYF
NA	TRBV6-1	NA	TRBJ2-2	TGTGCCAGCAGTGGAAGGGGGCAGGGAAATAGCGGACCCACCGGGGAGCTGTTTTTT	CASSGRGQGNSGPTGELFF
NA	TRBV28	NA	TRBJ2-2	TGTGCCAGCAGGCGTCCTGGGACACCGAACACCGGGGAGCTGTTTTTT	CASRRPGTPNTGELFF
NA	TRBV29-1	NA	TRBJ2-1	TGCAGCGTTGACCCCTCGGGCAGGGCCCCCTACAATGAGCAGTTCTTC	CSVDPSGRAPYNEQFF
NA	TRBV6-5	TRBD1	TRBJ1-1	TGTGCCAGCAGTTACTCGGACAGGGGGTTAACTGAAGCTTTCTTT	CASSYSDRGLTEAFF
once	TRBV3-1/TRBV3-2	NA	TRBJ2-7	TGTGCCAGCAGCCAAGATCGGGGAGTCCCTTGGAAGTACTTC	CASSQDRGVPWKYF
NA	TRBV19	TRBD2	TRBJ2-1	TGTGCCAGTAGTATCTCCCGCGGGGGGCCACTTACGACTGAGCAGTTCTTC	CASSISRGGPLTTEQFF
NA	TRBV11-2	NA	TRBJ2-3	TGTGCCAGCAGCTTAGATGCGGGGGCAACGCAGTATTTT	CASSLDAGATQYF